This TCR beta chain comes out of a study of T-cell reconstitution after alpha-beta-depleted transplantation in children (dated by TCRdb to the mid-2010s). A note on the overall study: T-cell immune reconstitution after TCRalphabeta/CD19-depleted allogeneic hematopoietic cell transplantation in children was quantitatively tracked in the study by means of TCR repertoire profiling.

For this chain, trimming is 4 bases at the V end and 7 bases at the J end, and the number of junction bases without a gene match is 7. The CDR3 sequence holds 16 residues, the cysteine and phenylalanine included. Of all the DNA, just the CDR3 is kept, 48 bases in frame from base 1. CDR1 and CDR2 were assigned from the germline V gene as SGHRS and YFSETQ. Study-wide conclusions, independent of this receptor: The frequencies of hyperexpanded clones fell over the following months, and after one year, T-cell counts and TCRbeta diversity were mostly attributed to newly produced T cells. The apparently early recovery of alphabetaT-cell counts about two months after transplant reportedly depended on only several hundred rapidly expanded clones that came from non-depleted graft cells. In some patients, the high TCRbeta diversity seen at day 60 was put down to recipient T cells and intrathymic progenitors that had survived conditioning.

The sample's treatment or condition label is to be understood as: allogeneic hematopoietic cell transplantation with graft depleted of TCRalphabeta T cells and CD19 B cells. The transplant recipients were children given TCRalphabeta/CD19-depleted allogeneic hematopoietic cell grafts. This clonotype occurred a few times. Its antigen is unknown. Base qualities are not provided; no much larger clone lies one nucleotide away. Library generation was performed with PCR. Sequencing relied on an Illumina HiSeq 2500. TCR libraries were prepared with molecular barcoding, using unique molecular identifiers to normalize TCRbeta repertoire quantification. The public reads were run again by TCRdb, first through fastp at Q25 and then through MiXCR, and only productive beta chains were kept. For every CDR3 protein sequence, its rows merge into one entry that carries the most common genes and DNA. The sample table holds 200,000 to 250,000 distinct CDR3 sequences, of which approximately 8% were seen once. The ten largest clones capture roughly a third of the sample.

This TCR was recovered from a male patient between 2 and 15 years old who had a stem cell transplant for acute myeloid leukemia, so the T cells may come from the graft donor. This material consisted of PBMCs, mostly from graft donor cells, taken 360 days after TCRalphabeta/CD19-depleted stem cell transplant. Here the chain combines TRBV5-1 and TRBJ2-1, with 14 bases aligning to TRBD2. The bases are TGCGCCAGCAGCAACGGACTAGCGGGAGGAAAAAATGAGCAGTTCTTC. This gives the protein CASSNGLAGGKNEQFF.